This TCR beta chain is from a study of blood T cell repertoires in COVID-19. The overall study: T cells, B-cell-depleted T cells, or PBMCs supplied cDNA or gDNA.

Germline V gene data show CDR1 as LNHNV and CDR2 as YYDKDF (reference sequence). This CDR3 has 16 residues. V lost 0 bases and J lost 7, with 19 bases in between. TCRdb's copy holds only in-frame clones and misses some; the assay was immunoSEQ multiplex PCR. The profile covers 270,000 or so clones, with approximately 84% appearing a single time and almost 1.5% taken by the ten largest. A single count supports this clone. The chain employs TRBV15 and TRBJ2-7, with D perhaps TRBD1 (6 bases). The sequencing input was peripheral blood. The receptor comes from a human donor with COVID-19, enrolled during active disease. The donor label of this sample is uncertain. CDR3: CATSRDLGQLNKEQYF. The CDR3 nucleotides read TGTGCCACCAGCAGAGACCTGGGACAATTGAATAAAGAGCAGTACTTC.